One T cell receptor (beta chain) is described in this entry. This entry is derived from a study of blood T cell repertoires in COVID-19. The CDR3 covers 16 residues. Germline V gives CDR1 SGHTA, CDR2 FQGTGA. V lost 0 bases, J lost 4 bases, and 12 bases lay in between. TCRdb's table, derived via immunoSEQ multiplex PCR, lists solely in-frame clones and lacks some. The sample includes approximately 50,000 clones, roughly 85% of them seen just once. The sequence derives from a man between 60 and 75 years old with acute or convalescent COVID-19. The sequencing sample was made of peripheral blood. The V gene is TRBV7-3, the J gene TRBJ2-2; D may be TRBD2 (7 bases). In DNA, the CDR3 is TGTGCCAGCAGCTTAACGGGGGGGCTCGGCACCGGGGAGCTGTTTTTT. Its translation: CASSLTGGLGTGELFF.